This T cell receptor (beta chain) emerged from a study of T cell responses to AZD1222 COVID-19 vaccine. Note on this clone: Its specificity is not known.

Repertoires were generated with immunoSEQ multiplex PCR, while TCRdb's copy carries only in-frame clones and drops some. The data hold just over 150,000 clones, with approximately 90% observed a single time. The CDR3 is 15 amino acids. Looked up from germline, CDR1 is SGHKS and CDR2 is YYEKEE (reference sequence). Trimming cost V 1 base and J 11 bases, with 21 bases left between them. General study results and limits: Clonal diversity was possibly underestimated; the donors were predominantly white British and more often female. Distributed over spike, vaccine-associated CD4 TCRs predominated at 160-218 and 743-854. Vaccination with two AZD1222 doses was followed by a rise in Spike-specific TCR breadth and depth.

Sequenced here: peripheral blood, sampled after recovery from COVID-19. The genes are TRBV5-5 and TRBJ1-1, with D uncertain. This clonotype was sampled from an adult who had recovered from COVID-19. The CDR3 region is CASSLMVTAALRAFF. In nucleotides, the CDR3 is TGTGCCAGCAGCTTGATGGTCACGGCCGCTCTAAGGGCTTTCTTT. The whole variable domain, remainder taken from reference TRBV5-5 and TRBJ1-1, is DAGVTQSPTHLIKTRGQQVTLRCSPISGHKSVSWYQQVLGQGPQFIFQYYEKEERGRGNFPDRFSARQFPNYSSELNVNALLLGDSALYLCASSLMVTAALRAFFGQGTRLTVV.